These 21 T cell receptor beta chains share one sample of origin, sequenced in a study of OX40 agonist ivuxolimab in advanced cancers. Produced via immunoSEQ multiplex PCR; TCRdb's table is partial and in-frame only. The repertoire holds around 60,000 clones, 92% seen once, with 25% in the top ten. Sequences were derived from CD4+ or CD8+ T cells sorted from blood, sampled in a trial of the OX40 agonist ivuxolimab. These receptors all stem from an adult with an advanced solid tumor such as melanoma, head and neck, liver or kidney cancer.

The chain links TRBV28 to TRBJ2-1; possibly TRBD1 or TRBD2 for D (5 bases each). V was pared by 6 bases and J by 0 bases, with 15 bases between. The CDR3 runs 16 residues. Germline V gene data show CDR1 as MDHEN and CDR2 as SYDVKM. This CDR3 is CASSPPGRSSYNEQFF. The CDR3 DNA is TGTGCCAGCAGCCCCCCGGGACGGAGCTCCTACAATGAGCAGTTCTTC.

The J gene is TRBJ2-2, the V gene TRBV27; 12 nucleotides line up with TRBD2. The CDR3 covers 16 residues. Per germline, CDR1 MNHEY and CDR2 SMNVEV (reference sequence). J gave up 7 bases and V 0 bases, and 3 bases lay outside the gene matches. CDR3 amino acids: CASSLSGLAGYGELFF. In DNA form, the CDR3 reads TGTGCCAGCAGTTTATCGGGACTAGCGGGCTACGGGGAGCTGTTTTTT.

This chain uses TRBV2 with TRBJ2-5, with D unresolved. Trimming pared 1 base from V and 2 bases from J, leaving 8 bases between. CDR1 and CDR2 (germline): SNHLY, FYNNEI. This CDR3 spans 14 amino acids. The CDR3 DNA sequence: TGTGCCAGCAGTGAAGATAATCAACAAGAGACCCAGTACTTC. Its translation is CASSEDNQQETQYF.

The CDR3 DNA is TGTGCCAGCAGCCCTCAGACAGGCGCTGGAAACACCATATATTTT. Translating gives CASSPQTGAGNTIYF. The V call is TRBV9, the J call TRBJ1-3; D may be TRBD1 (6 bases). Trimming pared 4 bases from V and 2 bases from J, leaving 13 bases between. This CDR3 contains 15 residues. Per the germline V gene, CDR1 is SGDLS and CDR2 is YYNGEE. Full variable domain (remainder filled in from reference TRBV9 and TRBJ1-3): DSGVTQTPKHLITATGQRVTLRCSPRSGDLSVYWYQQSLDQGLQFLIQYYNGEERAKGNILERFSAQQFPDLHSELNLSSLELGDSALYFCASSPQTGAGNTIYFGEGSWLTVV.

The chain is built from TRBV28 and TRBJ1-5; 9 bases line up with TRBD1. Unmatched junction bases numbered 10, after V lost 7 bases and J lost 0 bases. CDR1 is MDHEN and CDR2 is SYDVKM in the germline V gene. The CDR3 has 17 residues. CDR3 amino acids: CASNNRAGQGSNQPQHF. Written as DNA, the CDR3 is TGTGCCAGCAACAACCGGGCGGGACAGGGTAGCAATCAGCCCCAGCATTTT.

This clone occurred once. The gene calls are TRBV19 and TRBJ1-6; no clear D. The CDR3 totals 12 residues. CDR1 is LNHDA, CDR2 SQIVND, per germline (reference sequence). Trimming cost V 3 bases and J 8 bases, with 5 bases left between them. The CDR3 region is CASSMGYSPLHF. The DNA of the CDR3 is TGTGCCAGTAGTATGGGGTATTCACCCCTCCACTTT.

The chain carries TRBV11-2 and TRBJ1-6; D is unclear. Germline V gene data show CDR1 as SGHAT and CDR2 as FQNNGV. V lost 5 bases, J lost 0 bases, and 8 bases lay in between. The CDR3 totals 15 residues. The CDR3 region has the DNA TGTGCCAGCAGCGGACCGTACTCCTATAATTCACCCCTCCACTTT. The encoded protein is CASSGPYSYNSPLHF.

The V gene is TRBV27, the J gene TRBJ2-2, with 12 bases fitting TRBD2. Germline V gene lookup returns CDR1 MNHEY and CDR2 SMNVEV (reference sequence). CDR3 size: 18 residues. The ends lost 5 bases at V and 5 bases at J; junction bases unmatched: 12. The CDR3 DNA is TGTGCCAGCAGTCTGACTAGCGGGAGTCTATCGGCGACCGGGGAGCTGTTTTTT. Amino acid sequence: CASSLTSGSLSATGELFF.

This sequence joins TRBV11-2 and TRBJ2-3; D gene unclear. Trimming removed 5 bases at V and 4 bases at J, with 16 bases between. Looked up from germline, CDR1 is SGHAT and CDR2 is FQNNGV. CDR3 size: 15 residues. The CDR3 is CASSARPNPPDTQYF. The CDR3, as DNA: TGTGCCAGCAGCGCGCGCCCAAACCCGCCAGATACGCAGTATTTT. Variable domain in full (rest from reference TRBV11-2 and TRBJ2-3): EAGVAQSPRYKIIEKRQSVAFWCNPISGHATLYWYQQILGQGPKLLIQFQNNGVVDDSQLPKDRFSAERLKGVDSTLKIQPAKLEDSAVYLCASSARPNPPDTQYFGPGTRLTVL.

The chain carries TRBV7-6 and TRBJ2-3; weak D call: TRBD2 (5 bases). V was pared by 4 bases and J by 4 bases, with 12 bases between. This CDR3 comprises 14 residues. Germline V gene lookup returns CDR1 SGHVS and CDR2 FNYEAQ. CDR3 sequence reads: CASSSGSRADTQYF. CDR3 bases: TGTGCCAGCAGCTCGGGGAGCCGGGCAGATACGCAGTATTTT.

V usage is TRBV23-1 and J usage is TRBJ2-3; D ambiguous. TRBV23-1 is an open reading frame whose function is uncertain. Trimming removed 9 bases from V and 0 bases from J, with 10 bases in between. The CDR3 is 13 residues long. This CDR3 is CARGPDSTDTQYF. The DNA of the CDR3 is TGCGCCAGAGGACCTGATAGCACAGATACGCAGTATTTT.

The J gene is TRBJ1-1, the V gene TRBV14; D is possibly TRBD1 (5 bases). V was trimmed by 8 bases and J by 6 bases, leaving 16 bases between them. CDR1 SGHDN and CDR2 FVKESK come from the germline V gene. The CDR3 spans 13 residues. CDR3 coding DNA: TGTGCCAGCTCTGACGGGGGAATTGCTGAAGCTTTCTTT. Protein sequence: CASSDGGIAEAFF.

The rearrangement links TRBV29-1 to TRBJ2-7, with 7 bases that match TRBD1. Germline V lookup: CDR1 SQVTM, CDR2 ANQGSEA. Germline trimming cut 5 bases from V and 1 base from J; bases unmatched to any gene: 5. CDR3 size: 13 residues. CDR3 sequence: CSVPGQASYEQYF. CDR3 coding DNA: TGCAGCGTTCCCGGACAGGCTTCCTACGAGCAGTACTTC.

The V and J genes are TRBV19 and TRBJ2-3; D call uncertain. Trimming left V 5 bases short and J 0 bases short, with 6 bases between. Germline V gene sequence: CDR1 LNHDA, CDR2 SQIVND (reference sequence). The CDR3 is 13 residues long. CDR3 sequence (DNA): TGTGCCAGTAGTTGGTCTAGCACAGATACGCAGTATTTT. It translates to CASSWSSTDTQYF.

The chain recombines TRBV28 with TRBJ2-1, with TRBD2 identical over 13 bases. Germline V gene lookup returns CDR1 MDHEN and CDR2 SYDVKM. J lost 7 bases, V lost 2 bases, and 2 bases had no gene match. CDR3 length: 15 residues. The CDR3 region has the DNA TGTGCCAGCAGTTTAGGACTAGCGGGAGCGAATGAGCAGTTCTTC. This gives the protein CASSLGLAGANEQFF.

V gene TRBV6-1 combines with J gene TRBJ2-7; possibly TRBD2 for D (6 bases). Trimming removed 6 bases from V and 2 bases from J, with 17 bases in between. Germline loops: CDR1 MNHNS, CDR2 SASEGT. The CDR3 is made up of 15 amino acids. CDR3 in amino acids: CASRDGGLGPYEQYF. Written as DNA, the CDR3 is TGTGCCAGCAGGGACGGGGGACTGGGACCCTACGAGCAGTACTTC.

CDR3 nucleotide sequence: TGTGCCAGCAGTTTAGGGGGGAACACTGAAGCTTTCTTT. This gives the protein CASSLGGNTEAFF. The V and J genes are TRBV28 and TRBJ1-1; D might be TRBD1 (5 bases). V lost 2 bases to trimming and J lost 1 base, with 5 bases between them. The germline CDR1 and CDR2 sequences are MDHEN and SYDVKM. The CDR3 contains 13 residues. Looking up the rest from reference TRBV28 and TRBJ1-1 gives the full variable domain: DVKVTQSSRYLVKRTGEKVFLECVQDMDHENMFWYRQDPGLGLRLIYFSYDVKMKEKGDIPEGYSVSREKKERFSLILESASTNQTSMYLCASSLGGNTEAFFGQGTRLTVV.

This chain connects TRBV2 to TRBJ2-1, with TRBD2 matching over 7 bases. The CDR3 runs to 15 residues. Germline assignment: CDR1 SNHLY and CDR2 FYNNEI. V lost 8 bases, J lost 6 bases, and 13 bases stayed unmatched. CDR3 DNA: TGTGCCAGCGGCTCTAGCGGCCCGGCAGGCAATGAGCAGTTCTTC. It yields the protein CASGSSGPAGNEQFF.

The chain recombines TRBV28 with TRBJ2-7; D not resolved. The CDR3 extends over 14 amino acids. Deletions cut 3 bases from V and 1 base from J, with 10 bases between. Germline CDR1 MDHEN, CDR2 SYDVKM. DNA for the CDR3: TGTGCCAGCAGTTTCGGCCAGGTTTCCTACGAGCAGTACTTC. Protein: CASSFGQVSYEQYF.

The chain combines TRBV9 with TRBJ2-7, with D maybe TRBD2 (6 bases). Trimming left V 3 bases short and J 1 base short, with 11 bases between. The CDR3 spans 14 residues. CDR1 is SGDLS and CDR2 is YYNGEE in the germline V gene. Here the CDR3 reads CASSAGGESYEQYF. CDR3 nucleotide sequence: TGTGCCAGCAGCGCGGGCGGGGAGTCCTACGAGCAGTACTTC.

The chain carries TRBV5-1 and TRBJ2-3; D remains ambiguous. The ends were cut back, 0 bases at V and 7 bases at J, with 6 bases in the middle. The CDR3 totals 12 residues. Germline V lookup: CDR1 SGHRS, CDR2 YFSETQ. As DNA, the CDR3 is TGCGCCAGCAGCTTGGACAGCTATACGCAGTATTTT. This encodes CASSLDSYTQYF.